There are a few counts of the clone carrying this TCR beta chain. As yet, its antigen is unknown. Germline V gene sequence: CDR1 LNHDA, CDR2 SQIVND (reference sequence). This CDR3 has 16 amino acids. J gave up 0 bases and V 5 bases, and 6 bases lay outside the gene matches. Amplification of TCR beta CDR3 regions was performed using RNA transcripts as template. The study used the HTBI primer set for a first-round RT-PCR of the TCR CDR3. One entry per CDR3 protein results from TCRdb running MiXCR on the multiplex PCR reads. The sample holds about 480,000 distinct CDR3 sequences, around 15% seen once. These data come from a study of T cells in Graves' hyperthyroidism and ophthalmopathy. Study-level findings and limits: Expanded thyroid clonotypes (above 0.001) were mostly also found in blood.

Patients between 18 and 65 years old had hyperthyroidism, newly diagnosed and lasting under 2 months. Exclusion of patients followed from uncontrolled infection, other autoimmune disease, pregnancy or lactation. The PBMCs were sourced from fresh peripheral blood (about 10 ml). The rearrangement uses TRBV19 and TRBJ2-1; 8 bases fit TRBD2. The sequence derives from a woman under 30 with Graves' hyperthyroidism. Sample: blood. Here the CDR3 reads CASSWTSRSSYNEQFF. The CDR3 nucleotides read TGTGCCAGTAGTTGGACTAGCAGGAGCTCCTACAATGAGCAGTTCTTC.